The count of the clone carrying this TCR beta chain is one. Its antigen is as yet unknown. These data are taken from a study of vaccination effects on CD4 cells after COVID-19. General study points: Only a few convalescent patients and no early post-infection timepoints featured in the study. Most post-vaccine spike-reactive clones in convalescents were new, not infection-derived. Clones that were induced by infection or by vaccine showed marked contraction late after vaccination.

This CDR3 comprises 17 residues. Trimming cost V 3 bases and J 5 bases, with 20 bases left between them. CDR1 and CDR2 from the germline V gene are SGDLS and YYNGEE. This table comes from immunoSEQ multiplex PCR, and its TCRdb copy is limited to in-frame clones, with some not included. The sample has tens of thousands of clones, about three quarters seen once. ViraFEST expansion of antigen-specific CD4+ T cells with viral peptide pools preceded sequencing. Researchers isolated CD4+ T cells once 9 to 11 days of culture had elapsed. Convalescent patients had PCR-confirmed SARS-CoV-2 infection between March and December 2020.

The V call is TRBV9, the J call TRBJ1-4; D may be TRBD1 (5 bases). The sample was CD4+ T cells from PBMCs cultured with HCoV-NL63 spike peptides, taken before COVID-19 vaccination. This receptor was obtained from a human donor who had a prior SARS-CoV-2 infection. In DNA form, the CDR3 reads TGTGCCAGCAGCGCAGGAACCACTCGACAGTTCAATGAAAAACTGTTTTTT. It translates to CASSAGTTRQFNEKLFF.